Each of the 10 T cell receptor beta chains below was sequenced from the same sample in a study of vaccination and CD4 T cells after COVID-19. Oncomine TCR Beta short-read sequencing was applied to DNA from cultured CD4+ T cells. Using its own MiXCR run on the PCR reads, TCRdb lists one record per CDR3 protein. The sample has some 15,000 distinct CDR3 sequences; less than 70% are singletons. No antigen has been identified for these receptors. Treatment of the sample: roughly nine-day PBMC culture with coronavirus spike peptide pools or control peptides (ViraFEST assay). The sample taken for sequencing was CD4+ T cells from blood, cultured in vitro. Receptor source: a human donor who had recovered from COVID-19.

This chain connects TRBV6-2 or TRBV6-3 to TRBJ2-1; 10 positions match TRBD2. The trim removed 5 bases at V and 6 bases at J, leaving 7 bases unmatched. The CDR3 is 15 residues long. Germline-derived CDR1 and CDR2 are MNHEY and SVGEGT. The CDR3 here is CASSPGTSEVNEQFF. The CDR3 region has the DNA TGTGCCAGCAGTCCCGGGACTAGCGAGGTCAATGAGCAGTTCTTC.

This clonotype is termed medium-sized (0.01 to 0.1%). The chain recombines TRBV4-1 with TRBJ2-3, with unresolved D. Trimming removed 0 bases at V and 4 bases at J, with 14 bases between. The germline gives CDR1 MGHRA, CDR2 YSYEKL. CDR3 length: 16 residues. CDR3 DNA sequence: TGCGCCAGCAGCCAAGAATTAAGAAGTGGAGCAGATACGCAGTATTTT. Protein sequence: CASSQELRSGADTQYF.

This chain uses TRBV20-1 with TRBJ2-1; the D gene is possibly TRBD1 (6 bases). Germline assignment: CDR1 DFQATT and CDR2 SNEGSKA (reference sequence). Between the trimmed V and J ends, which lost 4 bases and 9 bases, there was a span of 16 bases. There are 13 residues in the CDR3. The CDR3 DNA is TGCAGTGCTACTGGGGGCTTAGGGAGTGAGCAGTTCTTC. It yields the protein CSATGGLGSEQFF.

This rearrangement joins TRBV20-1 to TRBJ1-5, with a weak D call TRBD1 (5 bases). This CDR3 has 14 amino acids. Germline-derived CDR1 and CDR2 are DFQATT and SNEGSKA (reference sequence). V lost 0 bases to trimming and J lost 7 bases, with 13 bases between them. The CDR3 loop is CSARDLRGGQPQHF. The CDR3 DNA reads TGCAGTGCTAGAGATTTGAGGGGTGGGCAGCCCCAGCATTTT.

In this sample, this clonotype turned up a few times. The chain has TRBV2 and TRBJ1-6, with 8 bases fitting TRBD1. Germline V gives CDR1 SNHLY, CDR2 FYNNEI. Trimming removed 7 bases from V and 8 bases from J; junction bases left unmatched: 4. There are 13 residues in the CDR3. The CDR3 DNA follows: TGTGCCAGCACCGGGACAGGCGATTCACCCCTCCACTTT. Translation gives CASTGTGDSPLHF.

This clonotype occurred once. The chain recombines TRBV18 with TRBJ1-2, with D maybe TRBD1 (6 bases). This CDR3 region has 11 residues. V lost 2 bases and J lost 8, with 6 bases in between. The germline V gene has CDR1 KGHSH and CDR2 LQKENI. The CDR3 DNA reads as TGTGCCAGCTCACCAGGGGGCGGCTACACCTTC. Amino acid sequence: CASSPGGGYTF.

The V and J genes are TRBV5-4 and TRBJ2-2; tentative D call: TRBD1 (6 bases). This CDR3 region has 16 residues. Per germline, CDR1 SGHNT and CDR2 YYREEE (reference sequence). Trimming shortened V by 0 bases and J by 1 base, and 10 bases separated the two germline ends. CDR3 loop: CASSLAAGENTGELFF. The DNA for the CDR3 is TGTGCCAGCAGCTTGGCCGCAGGGGAGAACACCGGGGAGCTGTTTTTT. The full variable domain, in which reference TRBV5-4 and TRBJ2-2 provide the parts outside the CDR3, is ETGVTQSPTHLIKTRGQQVTLRCSSQSGHNTVSWYQQALGQGPQFIFQYYREEENGRGNFPPRFSGLQFPNYSSELNVNALELDDSALYLCASSLAAGENTGELFFGEGSRLTVL.

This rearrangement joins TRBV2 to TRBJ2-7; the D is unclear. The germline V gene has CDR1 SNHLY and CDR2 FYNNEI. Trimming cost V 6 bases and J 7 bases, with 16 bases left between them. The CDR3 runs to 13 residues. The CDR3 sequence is CASRVSKPTEQYF. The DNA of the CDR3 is TGTGCCAGCAGAGTTAGCAAGCCGACAGAGCAGTACTTC.

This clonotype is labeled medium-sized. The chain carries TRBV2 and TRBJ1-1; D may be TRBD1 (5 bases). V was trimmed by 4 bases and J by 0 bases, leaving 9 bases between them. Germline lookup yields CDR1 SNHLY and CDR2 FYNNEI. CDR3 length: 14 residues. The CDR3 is CASSAQGMNTEAFF. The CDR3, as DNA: TGTGCCAGCAGTGCGCAGGGAATGAACACTGAAGCTTTCTTT.

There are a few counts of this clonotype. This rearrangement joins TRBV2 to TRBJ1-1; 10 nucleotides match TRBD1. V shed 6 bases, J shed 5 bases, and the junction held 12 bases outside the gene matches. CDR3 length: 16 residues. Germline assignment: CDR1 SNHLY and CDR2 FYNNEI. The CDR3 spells CASRTGQGLWRTEAFF. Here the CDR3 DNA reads TGTGCCAGCAGGACGGGACAGGGGCTTTGGAGGACTGAAGCTTTCTTT.